This T cell receptor (beta chain) was recorded in a study of beta chain features in type 1 diabetes. The CDR3 has 15 residues. In the case of this clone: Its antigen is currently unknown.

cDNA synthesis used the whole RNA isolate, giving expressed TCRB sequences. The assay was immunoSEQ multiplex PCR, and TCRdb's table has in-frame clones only and misses some. The sample contains some 290,000 clones, 13% to 15% of which appear only once. Whole-study results and caveats: In every one of the four CD4+ subsets, TCRB CDR3s were moderately but significantly shorter in Type 1 diabetes patients.

The clonotype originates from a man aged 25 to 40 with type 1 diabetes. Sequencing used naive CD4+ T cells from blood. The chain recombines TRBV21-1 with TRBJ2-3; TRBD1 is the table's D call and was not checked against the DNA. TRBV21-1 is recorded as a pseudogene. As DNA, the CDR3 is TGTGCCAGCACCATCCAACAGGGCGGCACAGATACGCAGTATTTT. Translation gives CASTIQQGGTDTQYF.